The 4 T cell receptor beta chains below were found in one sample sequenced in a study of T-cell memory formation after mild COVID-19. MiXCR, applied by TCRdb to the 5' RACE reads, yields one record per CDR3 protein. There are about 110,000 distinct CDR3 sequences in the sample; around an eighth occur only once, and about 39% lies in the top ten. Sequencing was performed on PBMCs or a T cell subset sorted from them (not recorded which). Receptor source: a man between 18 and 29 years old who had mild COVID-19 (a few samples of this study predate the infection). Cell type and time point are not known.

The genes are TRBV4-3 and TRBJ2-7; the match to TRBD2 covers 9 bases. In germline, CDR1 is LGHNA, CDR2 YSLEER. This CDR3 comprises 18 residues. V shed 0 bases, J shed 2 bases, and the junction held 11 bases outside the gene matches. The chain's CDR3 is CASSQEGGRLAGTYEQYF. CDR3 nucleotide sequence: TGCGCCAGCAGCCAAGAAGGAGGTCGCCTAGCGGGAACCTACGAGCAGTACTTC.

Only a few counts were recorded for this clonotype. The CDR3 sequence is CASSSGQGRRADTQYF. The CDR3 coding sequence is TGTGCCAGCAGTTCGGGACAGGGGAGAAGGGCAGATACGCAGTATTTT. The chain is built from TRBV12-3 or TRBV12-4 and TRBJ2-3; 10 nucleotides match TRBD1. The V and J ends lost 4 bases and 4 bases, in that order; junction bases with no gene match: 8. The CDR3 totals 16 residues.

This chain uses TRBV12-5 with TRBJ1-1, with D perhaps TRBD1 (6 bases). This CDR3 has 16 residues. Germline assignment: CDR1 LGHNT and CDR2 FRNRAP. V was clipped by 1 base and J by 1 base, with 13 bases between them. The CDR3 nucleotides read TGTGCTAGTGGTTTGGGTTGGACAGCTCCGAACACTGAAGCTTTCTTT. The encoded protein is CASGLGWTAPNTEAFF. The full variable domain, with the rest looked up from reference TRBV12-5 and TRBJ1-1, is DARVTQTPRHKVTEMGQEVTMRCQPILGHNTVFWYRQTMMQGLELLAYFRNRAPLDDSGMPKDRFSAEMPDATLATLKIQPSEPRDSAVYFCASGLGWTAPNTEAFFGQGTRLTVV.

In this sample, this clonotype turned up many times. The J gene is TRBJ1-1, the V gene TRBV5-6; D is ambiguous. Germline loops: CDR1 SGHDT, CDR2 YYEEEE. This CDR3 has 13 residues. V dropped 0 bases and J dropped 1 base, with 4 bases sitting between them. The CDR3 region is CASSLGANTEAFF. In DNA, the CDR3 is TGTGCCAGCAGCTTGGGGGCGAACACTGAAGCTTTCTTT.